This T cell receptor beta chain is from a study of T cells in Graves' hyperthyroidism and ophthalmopathy. Diagnoses rested on clinical symptoms, serum thyroxine and TRAb, thyroid ultrasound and orbital computed tomography. PBMCs were collected from a roughly 10 ml volume of fresh peripheral blood. In the case of this clonotype: Its antigen is unknown.

Study findings and constraints: Blood samples included most of the expanded thyroid clonotypes exceeding 0.001. In validation, the model predicted ophthalmopathy. These predictions came a median about 6.5 months before onset.

This CDR3 has 12 amino acids. J lost 8 bases, V lost 5 bases, and 2 bases had no gene match. Germline-derived CDR1 and CDR2 are SGHTA and FQGTGA. Amplification of TCR beta CDR3 regions was performed using RNA transcripts as template. The study used the HTBI primer set for a first-round RT-PCR of the TCR CDR3. One entry per CDR3 protein, called by TCRdb with MiXCR from the multiplex PCR reads. In the table there are approximately 570,000 distinct CDR3 sequences, 15% to 20% of which are singletons. Sequencing used blood. The receptor was derived from a man in his forties with Graves' ophthalmopathy. This chain uses TRBV7-3 with TRBJ2-1; 8 positions agree with TRBD2. Here the CDR3 reads CASSPGRDEQFF. The CDR3 nucleotides are TGTGCCAGCAGCCCCGGGAGGGATGAGCAGTTCTTC.